This T cell receptor beta chain stems from a study of shared clonotypes between healthy human individuals. V lost 0 bases and J lost 0, with 7 bases in between. The germline V gene has CDR1 SGHRS and CDR2 YFSETQ. CDR3 length: 15 residues. The input for sorted-subset replicate PCRs was 150 to 200 ng DNA, 25,000 to 35,000 T cell genomes. Generated by immunoSEQ multiplex PCR, the TCRdb table keeps only in-frame clones and is missing some. Among roughly 2.6 million clones listed, 85% to 95% were seen once. This clone was recorded once. V usage is TRBV5-1 and J usage is TRBJ1-3, with D unresolved. This receptor was taken from a man aged 18 to 29 in good health. The sample consisted of naive CD4+ T cells sorted from blood. Stated subset: CD45RA+ positively selected. CDR3 DNA: TGCGCCAGCAGCTTGGCCGGCAACTCTGGAAACACCATATATTTT. It is translated as CASSLAGNSGNTIYF. Complete variable domain (other parts from reference TRBV5-1 and TRBJ1-3): KAGVTQTPRYLIKTRGQQVTLSCSPISGHRSVSWYQQTPGQGLQFLFEYFSETQRNKGNFPGRFSGRQFSNSRSEMNVSTLELGDSALYLCASSLAGNSGNTIYFGEGSWLTVV.